Following are 18 T cell receptor beta chains from one sample sequenced in a study of cytomegalovirus exposure and HLA in healthy donors. Produced via immunoSEQ multiplex PCR; TCRdb's table is partial and in-frame only. The table records tens of thousands of clones, over 80% of them present only once. Sequences were obtained from PBMCs. These receptor sequences come from a man between 18 and 35 years old in good health and CMV-seronegative.

This chain links TRBV4-3 with TRBJ2-7; 8 nucleotides match TRBD2. J was trimmed by 5 bases and V by 0 bases; bases with no gene match: 6. This CDR3 comprises 15 residues. Germline CDR1 LGHNA, CDR2 YSLEER. CDR3 DNA sequence: TGCGCCAGCAGCCAAGAGTTCCAGCGGGAGAACGAGCAGTACTTC. Protein product: CASSQEFQRENEQYF.

This CDR3 is CASSTTVENTEAFF. For the CDR3, the DNA is TGCGCCAGCAGTACGACAGTCGAGAACACTGAAGCTTTCTTT. J is TRBJ1-1 and V is TRBV10-1; maybe TRBD1 (5 bases). In germline, CDR1 is WNHNN, CDR2 SYGVQD (reference sequence). V dropped 5 bases and J dropped 1 base, with 11 bases sitting between them. The CDR3 is 14 residues long.

This sequence joins TRBV15 and TRBJ1-3, with D possibly matching TRBD1 (6 bases). Looked up from germline, CDR1 is LNHNV and CDR2 is YYDKDF (reference sequence). The CDR3 length is 18 residues. Between the trimmed V and J ends, which lost 4 bases and 0 bases, there was a span of 19 bases. The CDR3, as DNA: TGTGCCACCAGCACCCTGACAGGTCCCACTAGCTCTGGAAACACCATATATTTT. Its translation is CATSTLTGPTSSGNTIYF.

V and J are TRBV19 and TRBJ1-2, with D hard to call. The germline V and J ends were trimmed by 6 bases and 5 bases, with 25 bases remaining between them. Germline V gene lookup returns CDR1 LNHDA and CDR2 SQIVND (reference sequence). The CDR3 runs to 17 residues. The CDR3 DNA reads as TGTGCCAGTAGCCCCGAACGCAACTCACAGTCAATATATGGCTACACCTTC. Its protein is CASSPERNSQSIYGYTF.

V and J are TRBV5-1 and TRBJ2-7, with D possibly TRBD1 on 6 matching bases. Germline loops: CDR1 SGHRS, CDR2 YFSETQ. V was cut by 4 bases and J by 7 bases, with 9 bases left in between. The CDR3 length is 11 residues. The CDR3 sequence: CASSPDREQYF. Here the CDR3 DNA reads TGCGCCAGCAGCCCAGACAGGGAGCAGTACTTC.

The J gene is TRBJ2-4, the V gene TRBV10-3; D may be TRBD2 (5 bases). Germline V CDR1 and CDR2: ENHRY, SYGVKD. This CDR3 is built from 19 residues. V lost 3 bases and J lost 1, with 22 bases in between. CDR3 in DNA: TGTGCCATCAGTGACGTCGATACGTTGGGAGTGTTGGCCAAAAACATTCAGTACTTC. Protein sequence: CAISDVDTLGVLAKNIQYF.

The chain couples TRBV10-2 to TRBJ2-2, with a tentative D call TRBD2 (6 bases). This CDR3 comprises 14 residues. Trimming pared 6 bases from V and 3 bases from J, leaving 11 bases between. Per the germline V gene, CDR1 is WSHSY and CDR2 is SAAADI. The CDR3, as DNA: TGCGCCAGCAGGAGTAGCGGCTACACCGGGGAGCTGTTTTTT. Its translation: CASRSSGYTGELFF.

The chain is built from TRBV19 and TRBJ2-1; D gene unclear. Trimming stripped 3 bases from V and 9 bases from J, with 15 bases between. Looked up from germline, CDR1 is LNHDA and CDR2 is SQIVND (reference sequence). There are 14 residues in the CDR3. Written as DNA, the CDR3 is TGTGCCAGTAGTATGGCACCCGGTAGCTTTGAGCAGTTCTTC. Translated: CASSMAPGSFEQFF.

The chain is built from TRBV7-3 and TRBJ2-5, with 9 bases lining up with TRBD2. The CDR3 has 15 residues. Losses at the gene ends were 4 bases for V and 4 bases for J; bases not matched to a gene: 7. Per the germline V gene, CDR1 is SGHTA and CDR2 is FQGTGA. CDR3 amino acids: CASSWVAGVGETQYF. The CDR3 bases are TGTGCCAGCAGCTGGGTAGCGGGAGTAGGAGAGACCCAGTACTTC.

The rearrangement uses TRBV5-4 and TRBJ2-7; 10 bases match TRBD1. Per germline, CDR1 SGHNT and CDR2 YYREEE (reference sequence). Losses at the gene ends were 4 bases for V and 7 bases for J; bases not matched to a gene: 14. CDR3 length: 16 residues. CDR3 in amino acids: CASSKDEGQGIGEQYF. The CDR3 DNA sequence: TGTGCCAGCAGCAAGGACGAGGGACAGGGGATAGGGGAGCAGTACTTC.

The V and J genes are TRBV7-2 and TRBJ1-1; 10 nucleotides line up with TRBD1. The J segment lost 4 bases and the V segment lost 4 bases, leaving 9 bases of the junction unmatched. This CDR3 is 16 amino acids long. The germline CDR1 and CDR2 sequences are SGHTA and FQGNSA. CDR3 loop: CASSSMTTGGVTEAFF. The CDR3 DNA reads as TGTGCCAGCAGCTCAATGACGACAGGGGGCGTCACTGAAGCTTTCTTT.

CDR3 nucleotides: TGCAGCGGGGGACTCCTAGGTGGTGAGCAGTTCTTC. This sequence encodes CSGGLLGGEQFF. The genes are TRBV29-1 and TRBJ2-1, with D possibly matching TRBD2 (6 bases). CDR1 is SQVTM, CDR2 ANQGSEA, per germline. With 7 bases removed from V and 9 bases from J, the gap between germline ends came to 16 bases. This CDR3 is 12 amino acids long.

This clone occurred once. In DNA, the CDR3 is TGCAGTGCTAGCCGGAGGGTCGAGCAGTACTTC. Residues: CSASRRVEQYF. V and J are TRBV20-1 and TRBJ2-7; possibly TRBD2 for D (6 bases). CDR1 DFQATT and CDR2 SNEGSKA come from the germline V gene (reference sequence). The CDR3 runs to 11 residues. V shed 3 bases and J shed 6 bases, with 9 bases lying between them.

This rearrangement joins TRBV28 to TRBJ1-1, with 10 nucleotides matching TRBD1. CDR1 is MDHEN and CDR2 is SYDVKM in the germline V gene. CDR3 size: 15 residues. V shed 5 bases, J shed 4 bases, and the junction held 7 bases outside the gene matches. Written as DNA, the CDR3 is TGTGCCAGCAGTCCCCGGACAGGGGGGCCCACTGAAGCTTTCTTT. Its protein product is CASSPRTGGPTEAFF. The full variable domain, with the rest looked up from reference TRBV28 and TRBJ1-1, is DVKVTQSSRYLVKRTGEKVFLECVQDMDHENMFWYRQDPGLGLRLIYFSYDVKMKEKGDIPEGYSVSREKKERFSLILESASTNQTSMYLCASSPRTGGPTEAFFGQGTRLTVV.

V is TRBV19 and J is TRBJ1-5; possibly TRBD1 for D (5 bases). This CDR3 has 16 residues. The V end lost 3 bases, the J end lost 3 bases, and 15 bases lay between the germline ends. The germline V gene encodes CDR1 LNHDA and CDR2 SQIVND (reference sequence). CDR3 nucleotides: TGTGCCAGTAGTATCCGTCAGCGACAGCACAATCAGCCCCAGCATTTT. It encodes CASSIRQRQHNQPQHF.

The chain carries TRBV10-3 and TRBJ1-1; 7 nucleotides match TRBD1. Germline trimming cut 10 bases from V and 5 bases from J; bases unmatched to any gene: 7. Germline CDR1 is ENHRY and CDR2 is SYGVKD. This CDR3 has 12 residues. CDR3 DNA: TGTGCCAGCAGGGGGAGGGAAACTGAAGCTTTCTTT. It specifies CASRGRETEAFF.

CDR3 sequence: CASSPQQRVEAFF. Written as DNA, the CDR3 is TGTGCCAGCAGCCCCCAACAGAGGGTGGAAGCTTTCTTT. The chain joins TRBV5-6 to TRBJ1-1, with D unclear. The V end was cut by 4 bases, the J end by 8 bases, with 15 bases between. Germline V CDR1 and CDR2: SGHDT, YYEEEE. CDR3 length: 13 amino acids.

CDR3 nucleotides: TGTGCCAGTACGGGCAGGGATCGCGTGTCTAATGAAAAACTGTTTTTT. Amino acid sequence: CASTGRDRVSNEKLFF. The chain recombines TRBV19 with TRBJ1-4; perhaps TRBD1 as D (5 bases). Germline CDR1 is LNHDA and CDR2 is SQIVND (reference sequence). V lost 7 bases to trimming and J lost 3 bases, with 18 bases between them. The CDR3 spans 16 residues.